One sample yielded the 32 T cell receptor beta chains listed below, sequenced in a study of neoadjuvant anti-PD-1 for oral cavity cancer. Method: immunoSEQ multiplex PCR; TCRdb's copy keeps in-frame clones and lacks some. The table includes about 7,600 clones, around 53% detected once. Sequences were derived from tumor tissue, sampled before nivolumab (anti-PD-1) treatment. Every receptor here comes from a person aged 35-80 years with oral cavity squamous cell carcinoma.

This clone showed up just a few times. The chain couples TRBV19 to TRBJ1-1; 7 bases align to TRBD1. V was pared by 7 bases and J by 2 bases, with 7 bases of the junction left unmatched. The CDR3 is made up of 14 amino acids. The germline V gene has CDR1 LNHDA and CDR2 SQIVND (reference sequence). The CDR3 nucleotides read TGTGCCAGTACCCCCCACAGGGGAAACACTGAAGCTTTCTTT. It specifies CASTPHRGNTEAFF.

This clone was counted only a few times. V gene TRBV6-5 combines with J gene TRBJ1-1; D may be TRBD1 (6 bases). Per the germline V gene, CDR1 is MNHEY and CDR2 is SVGAGI. V lost 6 bases to trimming and J lost 0 bases, with 11 bases between them. This CDR3 spans 14 amino acids. CDR3 in amino acids: CASRFTGMNTEAFF. The CDR3 DNA is TGTGCCAGCAGATTTACAGGGATGAACACTGAAGCTTTCTTT.

This clone was seen once. The chain carries TRBV11-3 and TRBJ2-7; the D is unclear. The germline gives CDR1 SGHNT, CDR2 YENEEA. The CDR3 loop spans 15 amino acids. The ends were cut back, 2 bases at V and 3 bases at J, with 14 bases in the middle. The CDR3 protein is CASSLNNGRDYEQYF. CDR3 sequence (DNA): TGTGCCAGCAGCTTAAATAATGGGCGAGACTACGAGCAGTACTTC.

Here the CDR3 reads CASSLQGRNEQYF. For the CDR3, the DNA is TGTGCCAGCAGTCTTCAGGGTCGCAACGAGCAGTACTTC. The chain carries TRBV28 and TRBJ2-7; a weak D match, TRBD1 (5 bases). Trimming removed 5 bases from V and 5 bases from J, with 13 bases in between. Germline V gene sequence: CDR1 MDHEN, CDR2 SYDVKM. This CDR3 is built from 13 residues. The variable domain in full, with the rest retrieved from reference TRBV28 and TRBJ2-7, is DVKVTQSSRYLVKRTGEKVFLECVQDMDHENMFWYRQDPGLGLRLIYFSYDVKMKEKGDIPEGYSVSREKKERFSLILESASTNQTSMYLCASSLQGRNEQYFGPGTRLTVT.

The chain combines TRBV6-5 with TRBJ2-3; 9 positions match TRBD2. In germline, CDR1 is MNHEY, CDR2 SVGAGI. The CDR3 is 15 amino acids. Losses at the gene ends were 6 bases for V and 0 bases for J; bases not matched to a gene: 4. In DNA, the CDR3 is TGTGCCAGCAGCCTTACTAGCGGGAGCACAGATACGCAGTATTTT. This sequence encodes CASSLTSGSTDTQYF.

The chain is built from TRBV30 and TRBJ1-3; TRBD1 agrees at 7 bases. The CDR3 covers 17 residues. V was pared by 3 bases and J by 3 bases, with 14 bases of the junction left unmatched. CDR1 GTSNPN and CDR2 SVGIG come from the germline V gene (reference sequence). The CDR3 coding sequence is TGTGCCTGGAGCTTGGCAGGGGGATTAGCGTTTGGAAACACCATATATTTT. This gives the protein CAWSLAGGLAFGNTIYF.

The chain recombines TRBV7-9 with TRBJ1-1; D possibly corresponds to TRBD1 (6 bases). Deletions cut 3 bases from V and 2 bases from J, with 7 bases between. The V gene's germline CDR1 is SEHNR and CDR2 FQNEAQ (reference sequence). The CDR3 loop spans 13 amino acids. The CDR3 sequence is CASSLGANTEAFF. The CDR3 nucleotides are TGTGCCAGCAGCTTGGGGGCAAACACTGAAGCTTTCTTT.

The V gene is TRBV28, the J gene TRBJ2-2, with 10 bases that match TRBD1. The CDR3 loop spans 17 amino acids. Germline V gene data show CDR1 as MDHEN and CDR2 as SYDVKM. Germline trimming cut 2 bases from V and 3 bases from J; bases unmatched to any gene: 6. The CDR3 DNA is TGTGCCAGCAGTTTAGGTGACAGGGGGCTTGACACCGGGGAGCTGTTTTTT. This sequence encodes CASSLGDRGLDTGELFF.

The chain links TRBV10-1 to TRBJ2-3, with D perhaps TRBD2 (5 bases). Trimming shortened V by 2 bases and J by 2 bases, and 14 bases separated the two germline ends. CDR1 and CDR2 (germline): WNHNN, SYGVQD (reference sequence). The CDR3 has 16 residues. CDR3 amino acids: CASSEKGAQYTDTQYF. CDR3 nucleotides: TGCGCCAGCAGTGAGAAGGGAGCGCAGTACACAGATACGCAGTATTTT.

This clone was seen just once. V gene TRBV14 combines with J gene TRBJ2-7; D is possibly TRBD1 (6 bases). There are 15 residues in the CDR3. V lost 5 bases and J lost 0, with 14 bases in between. Germline loops: CDR1 SGHDN, CDR2 FVKESK. Here the CDR3 DNA reads TGTGCCAGCAGCTCATATGACAGGAACTCCTACGAGCAGTACTTC. This gives the protein CASSSYDRNSYEQYF.

This clone showed up just a few times. The J gene is TRBJ1-2, the V gene TRBV19, with D maybe TRBD1 (6 bases). In germline, CDR1 is LNHDA, CDR2 SQIVND (reference sequence). This CDR3 region has 14 residues. V lost 6 bases and J lost 6, with 17 bases in between. The CDR3 DNA sequence: TGTGCCAGTAGCTCACAGGGTCGGTACGATGGCTACACCTTC. It translates to CASSSQGRYDGYTF. The whole variable domain, remainder taken from reference TRBV19 and TRBJ1-2, is DGGITQSPKYLFRKEGQNVTLSCEQNLNHDAMYWYRQDPGQGLRLIYYSQIVNDFQKGDIAEGYSVSREKKESFPLTVTSAQKNPTAFYLCASSSQGRYDGYTFGSGTRLTVV.

V is TRBV2 and J is TRBJ2-5, with 14 bases aligning to TRBD2. V dropped 6 bases and J dropped 2; count of bases not matched to a gene: 11. Per germline, CDR1 SNHLY and CDR2 FYNNEI. The CDR3 extends over 18 amino acids. Here the CDR3 DNA reads TGTGCCAGCAGGGGACTAGCGGGAGATGGAGGTAAACAAGAGACCCAGTACTTC. As protein: CASRGLAGDGGKQETQYF.

V usage is TRBV6-1 and J usage is TRBJ2-1; 8 bases map to TRBD1. The CDR3 spans 17 residues. Germline V gives CDR1 MNHNS, CDR2 SASEGT. V trimming: 2 bases; J trimming: 2 bases; junction bases outside the gene matches: 8. Here the CDR3 reads CASSERSGQGPYNEQFF. CDR3 in DNA: TGTGCCAGCAGTGAACGTAGCGGACAGGGCCCCTACAATGAGCAGTTCTTC.

This clone was seen only once. This chain links TRBV14 with TRBJ2-5; D gene unclear. Deletions cut 1 base from V and 5 bases from J, with 2 bases between. CDR1 and CDR2 (germline): SGHDN, FVKESK. CDR3 length equals 11 residues. Here the CDR3 DNA reads TGTGCCAGCAGCCAAGTTGAGACCCAGTACTTC. Amino acids: CASSQVETQYF.

In this sample, this clone turned up a few times. The chain uses TRBV29-1 and TRBJ1-2; D gene uncertain. V lost 2 bases and J lost 0, with 10 bases in between. Germline CDR1 is SQVTM and CDR2 is ANQGSEA. This CDR3 contains 14 residues. The CDR3 sequence is CSVERGIANYGYTF. The CDR3 DNA sequence: TGCAGCGTTGAACGGGGTATAGCTAACTATGGCTACACCTTC.

The chain is built from TRBV7-6 and TRBJ1-5; D might be TRBD1 (5 bases). Trimming shortened V by 9 bases and J by 9 bases, and 12 bases separated the two germline ends. Germline V gives CDR1 SGHVS, CDR2 FNYEAQ. This CDR3 has 11 residues. The CDR3 nucleotides read TGTGCCAGGGGCAGGGCAAGGCCCCAGCATTTT. Protein product: CARGRARPQHF.

This chain uses TRBV7-9 with TRBJ1-5; the D is unclear. Germline V CDR1 and CDR2: SEHNR, FQNEAQ (reference sequence). The CDR3 is made up of 14 amino acids. Trimming shortened V by 0 bases and J by 8 bases, and 11 bases separated the two germline ends. CDR3 protein: CASSLALMGEPQHF. The CDR3 DNA sequence: TGTGCCAGCAGCTTAGCGCTAATGGGAGAGCCCCAGCATTTT.

This sequence joins TRBV27 and TRBJ2-1; D not certain. Germline CDR1 is MNHEY and CDR2 is SMNVEV (reference sequence). Trimming stripped 5 bases from V and 10 bases from J, with 15 bases between. The length of the CDR3 is 13 residues. CDR3 coding DNA: TGTGCCAGCAGTCCTGCACTCGGTCGGGAGCAGTTCTTC. It translates to CASSPALGREQFF.

V gene TRBV28 combines with J gene TRBJ2-5, with a possible D match to TRBD2 (5 bases). CDR3 length: 14 residues. V was clipped by 5 bases and J by 4 bases, with 14 bases between them. CDR1 MDHEN and CDR2 SYDVKM come from the germline V gene. CDR3 in amino acids: CASSQPEGRETQYF. CDR3 bases: TGTGCCAGCAGTCAACCCGAGGGAAGAGAGACCCAGTACTTC.

The CDR3 region has the DNA TGTGCCAGCAGCCGAGGACAGGTTCAGTTCTTC. Encoded protein: CASSRGQVQFF. The chain links TRBV14 to TRBJ2-1, with 7 bases identical to TRBD1. The V segment lost 4 bases and the J segment 13 bases; nucleotides outside the gene matches: 4. CDR3 length equals 11 residues. Germline loops: CDR1 SGHDN, CDR2 FVKESK.

This clone was observed a few times. The J gene is TRBJ2-5, the V gene TRBV6-1, with a possible D match to TRBD1 (5 bases). Trimming shortened V by 4 bases and J by 1 base, and 16 bases separated the two germline ends. Germline V CDR1 and CDR2: MNHNS, SASEGT. This CDR3 spans 16 amino acids. CDR3 nucleotides: TGTGCCAGCAGTGCAAACTGGGGCTCTACCCAAGAGACCCAGTACTTC. It translates to CASSANWGSTQETQYF.

This clone was observed a few times. The chain is built from TRBV6-5 and TRBJ1-3; perhaps TRBD1 as D (6 bases). Germline lookup yields CDR1 MNHEY and CDR2 SVGAGI. With 8 bases removed from V and 4 bases from J, the gap between germline ends came to 9 bases. The CDR3 runs to 12 residues. For the CDR3, the DNA is TGTGCCAGCCGGCAGGGGGGAAACACCATATATTTT. Encoded protein: CASRQGGNTIYF.

This clone was detected only a few times. V gene TRBV28 combines with J gene TRBJ2-1, with D possibly being TRBD1 (5 bases). Germline assignment: CDR1 MDHEN and CDR2 SYDVKM. The length of the CDR3 is 14 residues. The V end lost 7 bases, the J end lost 7 bases, and 17 bases lay between the germline ends. The CDR3 coding sequence is TGTGCCAGCACCTCAATCCGTCAGGGTAATGAGCAGTTCTTC. It codes for CASTSIRQGNEQFF.

V is TRBV27 and J is TRBJ2-7; maybe TRBD1 (5 bases). Germline V gene sequence: CDR1 MNHEY, CDR2 SMNVEV (reference sequence). CDR3 length equals 13 residues. CDR3 coding DNA: TGTGCAACACGGCTTGGACACGACTACGAGCAGTACTTC. It codes for CATRLGHDYEQYF.

The rearrangement joins TRBV28 to TRBJ2-7, with 8 bases matching TRBD2. The CDR3 loop spans 14 amino acids. The germline CDR1 and CDR2 sequences are MDHEN and SYDVKM. Trimming cost V 5 bases and J 4 bases; bases outside gene matches: 7. This CDR3 reads CASSIGTRYYEQYF. The DNA for the CDR3 is TGTGCCAGCAGTATCGGGACTAGATATTACGAGCAGTACTTC.

In its sample, this clone was seen a few times. The chain has TRBV28 and TRBJ2-3, with TRBD2 matching 7 bases. This CDR3 region has 14 residues. The germline V gene has CDR1 MDHEN and CDR2 SYDVKM. The ends lost 3 bases at V and 1 base at J; junction bases unmatched: 1. The CDR3 region has the DNA TGTGCCAGCAGTTTCCTAGCGGGCACAGATACGCAGTATTTT. This encodes CASSFLAGTDTQYF.

In its sample, this clone was seen a few times. The genes are TRBV7-8 and TRBJ2-5; D uncertain. CDR1 is SGHVS and CDR2 is FQNEAQ in the germline V gene. V dropped 5 bases and J dropped 2 bases, with 15 bases sitting between them. This CDR3 has 15 amino acids. The CDR3 region is CASSLWPGVQETQYF. The CDR3 DNA follows: TGTGCCAGCAGCCTGTGGCCAGGCGTTCAAGAGACCCAGTACTTC.

The chain links TRBV15 to TRBJ2-5; TRBD1 matches at 8 bases. The CDR3 loop spans 14 amino acids. Germline-derived CDR1 and CDR2 are LNHNV and YYDKDF (reference sequence). V shed 3 bases and J 4 bases; nucleotides not matched to a gene: 4. In DNA, the CDR3 is TGTGCCACCAGCAGTGACAGGGGAGGAGAGACCCAGTACTTC. Amino acid sequence: CATSSDRGGETQYF.

This clone was counted between two and nine times. The chain combines TRBV19 with TRBJ1-5; possibly TRBD1 for D (6 bases). V was pared by 9 bases and J by 4 bases, with 13 bases between. CDR1 and CDR2 from the germline V gene are LNHDA and SQIVND (reference sequence). This CDR3 region has 13 residues. CDR3 sequence: CASRSTGNQPQHF. The CDR3 DNA is TGTGCCAGCCGGAGCACAGGGAATCAGCCCCAGCATTTT.

The chain employs TRBV5-1 and TRBJ2-7, with D perhaps TRBD1 (7 bases). This CDR3 has 16 amino acids. The V and J ends lost 0 bases and 4 bases respectively, with 17 bases between them. CDR1 SGHRS and CDR2 YFSETQ come from the germline V gene. This CDR3 reads CASSLAEGGQAYEQYF. The CDR3 DNA follows: TGCGCCAGCAGCTTGGCCGAGGGAGGACAGGCGTACGAGCAGTACTTC.

In its sample, this clone was seen a few times. The chain uses TRBV11-2 and TRBJ2-3, with D perhaps TRBD1 (6 bases). CDR3 length: 15 residues. CDR1 and CDR2 (germline): SGHAT, FQNNGV. V was cut by 1 base and J by 4 bases, with 12 bases left in between. CDR3 residues: CASSLARGPADTQYF. The CDR3 DNA reads as TGTGCCAGCAGCTTAGCCAGGGGCCCTGCAGATACGCAGTATTTT.

V is TRBV30 and J is TRBJ1-1, with D maybe TRBD1 (6 bases). The V gene lost 8 bases and the J gene lost 0 bases, with 16 bases spanning the gap. This CDR3 spans 14 amino acids. Germline CDR1 and CDR2: GTSNPN and SVGIG (reference sequence). CDR3: CAASMGGLNTEAFF. CDR3 nucleotides: TGTGCCGCCTCGATGGGGGGCCTGAACACTGAAGCTTTCTTT. Full variable domain (outside the CDR3, taken from reference TRBV30 and TRBJ1-1): SQTIHQWPATLVQPVGSPLSLECTVEGTSNPNLYWYRQAAGRGLQLLFYSVGIGQISSEVPQNLSASRPQDRQFILSSKKLLLSDSGFYLCAASMGGLNTEAFFGQGTRLTVV.